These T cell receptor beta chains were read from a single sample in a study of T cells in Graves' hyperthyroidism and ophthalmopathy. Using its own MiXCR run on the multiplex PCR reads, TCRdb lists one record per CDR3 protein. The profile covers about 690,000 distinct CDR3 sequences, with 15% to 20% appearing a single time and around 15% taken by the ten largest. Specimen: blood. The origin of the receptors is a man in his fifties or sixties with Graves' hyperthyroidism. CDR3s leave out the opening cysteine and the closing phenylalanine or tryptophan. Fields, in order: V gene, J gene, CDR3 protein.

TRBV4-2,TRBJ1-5,ASSQYGNQPQH
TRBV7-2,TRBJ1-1,ASGQGWNTEAF
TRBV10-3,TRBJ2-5,AISEGSRMAQY
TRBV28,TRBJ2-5,ASSPSLINPY
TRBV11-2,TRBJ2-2,ASSPGTSGRLTGELF
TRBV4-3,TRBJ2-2,ASSQERGRNTGELF
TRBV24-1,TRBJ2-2,ATSEWTGDTGELF
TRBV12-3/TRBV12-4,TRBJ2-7,ASSPPGGIYEQY
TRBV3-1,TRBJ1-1,ASSDYGLDTEAF
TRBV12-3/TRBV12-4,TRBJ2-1,ASRGTPYPGNEQF
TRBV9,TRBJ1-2,ASSVASWSAIYGYT
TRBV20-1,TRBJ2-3,SARPGLAGNSDTQY
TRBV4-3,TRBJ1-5,ASSQDRADSNQPQH
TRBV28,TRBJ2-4,ASRGDRAKNIQY
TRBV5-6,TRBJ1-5,ASSLTGVIQPQH
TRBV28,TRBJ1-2,ASSLNNYGYT
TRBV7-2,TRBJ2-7,ASSRSGTVSYEQY
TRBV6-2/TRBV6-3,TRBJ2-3,ASSYSSKTTDTQY
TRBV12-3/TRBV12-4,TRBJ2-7,ASSLKQGGYEQY
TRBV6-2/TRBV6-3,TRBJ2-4,ASSYTFDGAKNIQY
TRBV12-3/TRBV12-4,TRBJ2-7,ASRTGDSYEQY
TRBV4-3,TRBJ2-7,ASSQDFIAGGDEQY
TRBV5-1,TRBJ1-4,ASSTDGQNEKLF
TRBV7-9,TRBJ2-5,ASSLVPGLAGVETQY
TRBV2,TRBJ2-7,ASRYRTYEQY
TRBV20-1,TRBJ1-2,SAREGGYT
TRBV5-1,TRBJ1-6,ASSQGQSVISPLH
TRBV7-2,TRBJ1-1,ASSLLGHRNTEAF
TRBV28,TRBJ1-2,ASSLPDPHGYT
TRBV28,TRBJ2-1,ASTSGTSGLNEQF
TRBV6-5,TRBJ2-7,ASSYSVGGGTYEQY
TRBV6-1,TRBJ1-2,ASSEPPGTGDGYT
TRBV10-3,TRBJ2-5,AISELAGAETQY
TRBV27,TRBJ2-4,ASSLIPPNQGRAKNIQY
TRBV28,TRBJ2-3,ASSSSTTDTQY
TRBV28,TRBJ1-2,ASSPLGIFYGYT
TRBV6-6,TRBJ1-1,ASSYSVGVNTEAF
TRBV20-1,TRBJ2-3,SGKGLGSTSYTDTQY
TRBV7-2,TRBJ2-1,ASSPSRTGDGGEQF
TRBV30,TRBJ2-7,AWSILNYEQY
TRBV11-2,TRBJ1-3,ASSPGLSGNTIY
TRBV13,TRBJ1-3,ASSLGPDRAGNTIY
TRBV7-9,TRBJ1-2,ASSLQENLYGYT
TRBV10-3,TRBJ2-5,AISESSVTGVGETQY
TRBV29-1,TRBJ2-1,SVDPSGRAYNEQF
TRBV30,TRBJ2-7,AWTPKAGGEQY
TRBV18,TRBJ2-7,ASSMEQASTYEQY
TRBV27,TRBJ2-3,ANTPDYSDTQY
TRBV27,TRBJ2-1,ASSLWGTSGINEQF
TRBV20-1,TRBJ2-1,SASFRKGGYNEQF